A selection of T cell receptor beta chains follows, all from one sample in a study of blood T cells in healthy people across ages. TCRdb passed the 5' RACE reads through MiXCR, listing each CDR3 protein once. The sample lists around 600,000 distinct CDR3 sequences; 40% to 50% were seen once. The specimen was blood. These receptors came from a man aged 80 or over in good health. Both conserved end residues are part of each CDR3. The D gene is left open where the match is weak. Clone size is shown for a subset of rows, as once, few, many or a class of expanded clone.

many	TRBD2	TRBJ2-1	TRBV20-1	TGCAGTGCTAGGGCTTACATCGTTGATAGCGGGGGCACAGTTAGATACAATGAGCAGTTCTTC	CSARAYIVDSGGTVRYNEQFF
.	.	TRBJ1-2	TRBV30	TGTGCCTGGAGAGTACCCGGGACTTCTGGCTACACCTTC	CAWRVPGTSGYTF
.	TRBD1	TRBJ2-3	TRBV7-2	TGTGCCAGCAGCTTAATGCGGACAGGGCGGTCAGATACGCAGTATTTT	CASSLMRTGRSDTQYF
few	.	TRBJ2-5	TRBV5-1	TGCGCCAGCAGCTCAACTCGGGGGCAGGGTATTCCACAAGAGACCCAGTACTTC	CASSSTRGQGIPQETQYF
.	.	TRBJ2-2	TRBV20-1	TGCAGTACTCGTCCGGGCGGGGAGCTGTTTTTT	CSTRPGGELFF
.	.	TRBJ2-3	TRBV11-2	TGTGCCAGCAGCTTAGACCCGGGACAAGCCACAGATACGCAGTATTTT	CASSLDPGQATDTQYF
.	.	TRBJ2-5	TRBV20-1	TGCAGTGCTCATAGACACCAGCAAGAGACCCAGTACTTC	CSAHRHQQETQYF
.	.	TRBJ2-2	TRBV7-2	TGTGCCAGCAGTTATGGGACTTGGGCCAACACCGGGGAGCTGTTTTTT	CASSYGTWANTGELFF
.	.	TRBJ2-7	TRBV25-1	TGTGCCAGCAGTGAATGGAAGGACCCGTCAAGGGACGAGCAGTACTTC	CASSEWKDPSRDEQYF
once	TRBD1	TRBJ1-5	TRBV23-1	TGCGCCACCCACAGGGGCCGCACCCCTATTCAGCCCCAGCATTTT	CATHRGRTPIQPQHF
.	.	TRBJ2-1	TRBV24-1	TGTGCCACCAGTGATTTGCGAGGTAACAATGAGCAGTTCTTC	CATSDLRGNNEQFF
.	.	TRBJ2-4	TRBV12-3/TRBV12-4	TGTGCTAGCAGTTTAGCACCGGGACCAGAAAACATTCAGTACTTC	CASSLAPGPENIQYF
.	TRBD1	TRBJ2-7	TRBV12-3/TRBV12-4	TGTGCCAGCAGTTTAAGTGGAGGACAGGGGATCTACGAGCAGTACTTC	CASSLSGGQGIYEQYF
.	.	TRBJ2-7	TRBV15	TGTGCCACCAGCAGAGATCGCGGACCCTACGAGCAGTACTTC	CATSRDRGPYEQYF
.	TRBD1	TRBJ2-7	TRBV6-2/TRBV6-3	TGTGCCAGCAGAGGACAGGTGAGAGGTTGGCAGTACTTC	CASRGQVRGWQYF
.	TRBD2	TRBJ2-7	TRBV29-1	TGCAGCGTTGAAGTTAGCGGGACAAGAGGCGAGCAGTACTTC	CSVEVSGTRGEQYF
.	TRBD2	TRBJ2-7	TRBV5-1	TGCGCCAGCAGCTTGGAGGCGACTAGCGGGAGGTGGGGCTACGAGCAGTACTTC	CASSLEATSGRWGYEQYF
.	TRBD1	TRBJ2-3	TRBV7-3	TGTGCCAGCAGCAACAGGGGAGTCGGCACAGATACGCAGTATTTT	CASSNRGVGTDTQYF
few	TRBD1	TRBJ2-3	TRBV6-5	TGTGCCAGCAGTTACTCGGGGGGACAGGGAATCTTTACAGATACGCAGTATTTT	CASSYSGGQGIFTDTQYF
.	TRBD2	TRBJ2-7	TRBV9	TGTGCCAGCAGCGCCTCCGGGACTAGCTCGTCCGAGCAGTACTTC	CASSASGTSSSEQYF
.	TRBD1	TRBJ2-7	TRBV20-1	TGCAGTGCTAGGTCGGGACAGAAACTGACCTACGAGCAGTACTTC	CSARSGQKLTYEQYF
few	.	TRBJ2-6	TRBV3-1	TGTGCCAGCAGCCAAGCTTCGGACGGCGTCCTGACTTTC	CASSQASDGVLTF
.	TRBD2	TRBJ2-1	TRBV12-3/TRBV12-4	TGTGCCAGCACCACTAGCGGGACGACTTACAATGAGCAGTTCTTC	CASTTSGTTYNEQFF
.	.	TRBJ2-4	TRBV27	TGTGCCAGCAGACTAGGCAACATTCAGTACTTC	CASRLGNIQYF
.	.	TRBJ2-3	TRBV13	TGTGCCAGTACCCCTAGGGGGGCAGGGGGAGATACGCAGTATTTT	CASTPRGAGGDTQYF
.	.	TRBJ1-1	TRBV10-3	TGTGCCATCAGGGACGGCGTGGCGAACACTGAAGCTTTCTTT	CAIRDGVANTEAFF
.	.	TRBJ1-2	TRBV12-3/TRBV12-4	TGTGCCAGCAGTTCCGGCAGGGGATCGAGAGGCTACACCTTC	CASSSGRGSRGYTF
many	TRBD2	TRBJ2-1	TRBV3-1	TGTGCCAGCAGCCCCGGGATAGCGGGGGTCAATGAGCAGTTCTTC	CASSPGIAGVNEQFF
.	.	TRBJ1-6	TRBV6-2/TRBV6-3	TGTGCCAGCAGTTACGACGGACCCAATTCACCCCTCCACTTT	CASSYDGPNSPLHF
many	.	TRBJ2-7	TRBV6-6	TGTGCCAGCAGTTACCAAGTTCCTCGGGGATACGAGCAGTACTTC	CASSYQVPRGYEQYF
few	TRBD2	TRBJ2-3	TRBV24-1	TGTGCCACCAGTGATCCAGGACTAGCGGGATTCACAGATACGCAGTATTTT	CATSDPGLAGFTDTQYF
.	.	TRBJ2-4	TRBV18	TGTGCCAGCTCACCGCAGGGGAGGGCCAAAAACATTCAGTACTTC	CASSPQGRAKNIQYF
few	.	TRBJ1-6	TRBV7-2	TGTGCCAGCAGCTTAAATGTCAGAACCCTCTCCTATAATTCACCCCTCCACTTT	CASSLNVRTLSYNSPLHF